One sample yielded the 18 T cell receptor beta chains listed below, sequenced in a study of blood T cell repertoires in COVID-19. The table came from immunoSEQ multiplex PCR; TCRdb's copy has only in-frame clones and leaves some out. The sample carries some 38,000 clones, roughly nine tenths recorded once. Input material: peripheral blood. The source of these receptors is a man in his sixties or seventies with acute or convalescent COVID-19.

The table lists this clone with a few counts. The genes are TRBV2 and TRBJ2-7, with TRBD2 identical over 7 bases. This CDR3 has 14 amino acids. CDR1 is SNHLY and CDR2 is FYNNEI in the germline V gene. V lost 6 bases and J lost 3; bases outside the gene matches: 8. The CDR3 is CASRDPGLYYEQYF. The CDR3 bases are TGTGCCAGCAGGGATCCGGGACTATACTACGAGCAGTACTTC.

The V call is TRBV27, the J call TRBJ1-5, with D possibly TRBD1 on 5 matching bases. This CDR3 spans 18 amino acids. V gave up 5 bases and J gave up 0 bases, with 20 bases separating them. Germline V gives CDR1 MNHEY, CDR2 SMNVEV (reference sequence). This CDR3 reads CASSPYRGDLNSNQPQHF. CDR3 bases: TGTGCCAGCAGTCCATATCGGGGGGATCTGAATAGCAATCAGCCCCAGCATTTT.

The chain combines TRBV6-5 with TRBJ1-1, with a tentative D call TRBD1 (6 bases). The CDR3 loop spans 13 amino acids. V lost 5 bases and J lost 7, with 14 bases in between. Germline V lookup: CDR1 MNHEY, CDR2 SVGAGI. The CDR3 protein is CASSQDREHEAFF. CDR3 DNA: TGTGCCAGCAGTCAGGACAGAGAACATGAAGCTTTCTTT.

The rearrangement joins TRBV4-2 to TRBJ2-6; D unresolved. Per the germline V gene, CDR1 is LGHNA and CDR2 is YNFKEQ. The ends were cut back, 0 bases at V and 0 bases at J, with 9 bases in the middle. CDR3 length equals 17 residues. CDR3 amino acids: CASSQDPYYSGANVLTF. DNA for the CDR3: TGTGCCAGCAGCCAAGATCCGTATTACTCTGGGGCCAACGTCCTGACTTTC.

The CDR3 DNA reads TGTGCCAGCAGCGTGACAGGGGAGGATGGCTACACCTTC. It translates to CASSVTGEDGYTF. The V and J genes are TRBV9 and TRBJ1-2; 8 bases align to TRBD1. The CDR3 is 13 amino acids. V gave up 2 bases and J gave up 6 bases; unmatched junction bases: 3. Germline loops: CDR1 SGDLS, CDR2 YYNGEE.

The table lists this clone with a few counts. V usage is TRBV28 and J usage is TRBJ2-1; D remains unclear. Germline CDR1 reads MDHEN; CDR2 reads SYDVKM. This CDR3 spans 12 amino acids. V was clipped by 5 bases and J by 7 bases, with 9 bases between them. This CDR3 is CASSPHLNEQFF. The CDR3 DNA follows: TGTGCCAGCAGTCCCCATCTAAATGAGCAGTTCTTC.

This sequence joins TRBV6-5 and TRBJ2-5; D remains unclear. The CDR3 sequence is 15 residues long. Per germline, CDR1 MNHEY and CDR2 SVGAGI. Trimming pared 5 bases from V and 1 base from J, leaving 14 bases between. CDR3 residues: CASSLIWASQETQYF. CDR3 in DNA: TGTGCCAGCAGTCTCATATGGGCCTCCCAAGAGACCCAGTACTTC.

V gene TRBV5-6 combines with J gene TRBJ2-2; no reliable D call. The germline V and J ends were trimmed by 2 bases and 6 bases, with 17 bases remaining between them. Per germline, CDR1 SGHDT and CDR2 YYEEEE. The CDR3 runs 16 residues. The CDR3 nucleotides read TGTGCCAGCAGCTTATTCTATACCGCTTCTTCCGGGGAGCTGTTTTTT. This translates into CASSLFYTASSGELFF.

V gene TRBV19 combines with J gene TRBJ2-1; perhaps TRBD1 as D (6 bases). The germline V gene encodes CDR1 LNHDA and CDR2 SQIVND (reference sequence). CDR3 length equals 14 residues. V was cut by 5 bases and J by 1 base, with 9 bases left in between. CDR3 DNA sequence: TGTGCCAGTAGTTCAGGGGTTTCCTACAATGAGCAGTTCTTC. Amino acids: CASSSGVSYNEQFF.

The table lists this clone with a count of one. The chain has TRBV6-6 and TRBJ2-3, with unresolved D. The V gene lost 2 bases and the J gene lost 4 bases, with 10 bases spanning the gap. Germline V gives CDR1 MNHNY, CDR2 SVGAGI (reference sequence). The CDR3 runs 14 residues. CDR3 protein: CASSYGQAADTQYF. CDR3 coding DNA: TGTGCCAGCAGTTACGGGCAGGCTGCAGATACGCAGTATTTT.

V usage is TRBV7-8 and J usage is TRBJ2-5, with 11 bases lining up with TRBD2. V lost 2 bases to trimming and J lost 13 bases; unmatched junction nucleotides: 21. Germline V lookup: CDR1 SGHVS, CDR2 FQNEAQ. The CDR3 is 18 residues long. This CDR3 reads CASSLYRGIGTSGSPRYF. The CDR3 DNA follows: TGTGCCAGCAGCTTATACAGGGGAATTGGGACTAGCGGCTCGCCCCGGTACTTC.

This clone was recorded only once. The chain has TRBV7-2 and TRBJ2-7, with TRBD1 as a possible D gene (6 bases). V lost 1 base and J lost 3, with 13 bases in between. Germline CDR1 reads SGHTA; CDR2 reads FQGNSA. The CDR3 length is 15 residues. Written as DNA, the CDR3 is TGTGCCAGCAGCTTAGAGGGGACACGAATCTACGAGCAGTACTTC. Translation: CASSLEGTRIYEQYF.

The chain recombines TRBV18 with TRBJ1-4; perhaps TRBD1 as D (6 bases). The ends were cut back, 6 bases at V and 6 bases at J, with 11 bases in the middle. CDR3 length: 13 amino acids. CDR1 is KGHSH, CDR2 LQKENI, per germline. This chain's CDR3 is CASSPDRDEKLFF. The CDR3, as DNA: TGTGCCAGCTCCCCGGACAGAGATGAAAAACTGTTTTTT.

J is TRBJ1-2 and V is TRBV28; D unresolved. CDR3 size: 12 residues. Germline CDR1 is MDHEN and CDR2 is SYDVKM. The germline V and J ends were trimmed by 5 bases and 2 bases, with 6 bases remaining between them. CDR3 nucleotide sequence: TGTGCCAGCAGTCCGGGGAACTATGGCTACACCTTC. Its protein is CASSPGNYGYTF.

The chain uses TRBV4-2 and TRBJ2-1, with D unclear. Germline V gene lookup returns CDR1 LGHNA and CDR2 YNFKEQ. The CDR3 contains 15 residues. V was clipped by 1 base and J by 4 bases, with 11 bases between them. In DNA, the CDR3 is TGTGCCAGCAGCCAAGGCGATCTCGGTTACAATGAGCAGTTCTTC. This sequence encodes CASSQGDLGYNEQFF.

The chain carries TRBV24-1 and TRBJ2-7, with 7 bases fitting TRBD1. Unmatched junction bases numbered 10, after V lost 4 bases and J lost 2 bases. Germline lookup yields CDR1 KGHDR and CDR2 SFDVKD. The length of the CDR3 is 16 residues. The DNA of the CDR3 is TGTGCCACCAGTGACCCTTCGACAGGGCCCCCCTACGAGCAGTACTTC. It encodes CATSDPSTGPPYEQYF.

The chain links TRBV7-9 to TRBJ2-5; weak D call: TRBD1 (6 bases). Germline V gene sequence: CDR1 SEHNR, CDR2 FQNEAQ (reference sequence). V was trimmed by 2 bases and J by 5 bases, leaving 12 bases between them. The CDR3 consists of 14 residues. The CDR3 coding sequence is TGTGCCAGCAGCTTACCCCGACAGGAGGAGACCCAGTACTTC. Protein sequence: CASSLPRQEETQYF.

This chain connects TRBV4-2 to TRBJ2-6; tentative D call: TRBD1 (5 bases). Trimming removed 3 bases at V and 2 bases at J, with 8 bases between. Germline CDR1 LGHNA, CDR2 YNFKEQ. This CDR3 region has 15 residues. The CDR3 region has the DNA TGTGCCAGCAGCCAGGCAGGGACTGGGGCCAACGTCCTGACTTTC. Protein: CASSQAGTGANVLTF.